The sequence of this T cell receptor (beta chain) was determined in a study of OX40 agonist ivuxolimab in advanced cancers. For the wider study: Ivuxolimab, which targeted the costimulatory receptor OX40 (CD134), was an agonistic, fully human IgG2 monoclonal antibody. Prior anti-PD-1, anti-PD-L1 or anti-CTLA-4 therapy was permitted, and checkpoint inhibitors had been received by 30% to 40% of dose-escalation patients. The point of sequencing TCRbeta in the periphery was to test whether ivuxolimab changed TCR sequence diversity and drove clonal T-cell expansion. The paper describes the monotherapy dose-escalation part (N ≈ 51 patients) of the phase I trial of ivuxolimab. Three dose-escalation patients achieved partial responses, one with hepatocellular carcinoma and two with cutaneous melanoma. In the dose-escalation cohort, 82.7% of patients were male, and the mean age was approximately 60 years, with a range of 23 to 79. Of the 50 to 55 patients in dose escalation, about 20 had hepatocellular carcinoma, approximately 15 had melanoma, 9 had renal cell carcinoma and 9 had head and neck cancer. Intravenous ivuxolimab was administered to patients every 2 weeks at six dose levels: 0.01, 0.1, 0.3, 1.5, 3 and 10 mg/kg. Broad study findings and their caveats: Low levels of normalized T-cell clonal expansion were also seen in some nonresponding patients. Partial responders in the 0.1-3.0 mg/kg groups had among the lowest normalized peripheral clonal expansion, especially among CD8+ T cells. At doses from 0.1 to 3.0 mg/kg, clonal expansion was seen in both CD4+ and CD8+ blood T cells between baseline and week 6. Antigen specificity was not determined for the clonally expanded peripheral T cells. After ivuxolimab, CD8+ T cells had more expanded clones than CD4+ T cells on average.

Patients with autoimmune disease history or receiving systemic immunosuppression were excluded from the trial. In every dose cohort, peripheral blood was drawn for TCR sequencing at baseline, cycle 4 day 1, and cycle 7 day 1. The samples were taken from a phase I, first-in-human, multicenter, open-label dose-escalation trial of ivuxolimab. Adults with locally advanced or metastatic melanoma, renal cell, hepatocellular, or head and neck squamous cell carcinoma were enrolled in the trial. CD4+ and CD8+ T cells were sorted separately from peripheral blood before TCR sequencing. For sequencing of the TCRbeta CDR3 region, genomic DNA was extracted from the sorted cells. The immunoSEQ Assay was used for sequencing of TCRbeta CDR3 regions. As stored in TCRdb, this immuneACCESS dataset retains in-frame rearrangements with V and J assigned. A fraction of the clones does not appear; measured against another copy, unresolved V genes explain less than half of the discrepancy, and the remainder lacks a known reason. The sample yields roughly 43,000 clones; 82% were counted once. The top ten clonotypes cover about 1.8% of the sample.

The germline V gene sets CDR1 to SGDLS and CDR2 to YYNGEE. The CDR3, cysteine through phenylalanine, is 18 amino acids long. Only CDR3 DNA remains: 54 bases, in frame from the first base. V and J are trimmed by 0 bases and 1 base, and the gene matches miss 4 bases of the junction. This clone has a handful of counts. What antigen it recognizes has not been identified. Per-base qualities were not stored, and no clone one base away is much larger. The sequence was obtained from an adult with an advanced solid tumor such as melanoma, head and neck, liver or kidney cancer. Sequencing was performed on CD4+ or CD8+ T cells sorted from blood, taken in a trial of the OX40 agonist ivuxolimab. The chain was built from TRBV9 and TRBJ2-3; 14 bases in between match TRBD2. The sequence in DNA is TGTGCCAGCAGCGTAGTGACTAGCGGGGGGGCCGGCACAGATACGCAGTATTTT. Its protein product is CASSVVTSGGAGTDTQYF.